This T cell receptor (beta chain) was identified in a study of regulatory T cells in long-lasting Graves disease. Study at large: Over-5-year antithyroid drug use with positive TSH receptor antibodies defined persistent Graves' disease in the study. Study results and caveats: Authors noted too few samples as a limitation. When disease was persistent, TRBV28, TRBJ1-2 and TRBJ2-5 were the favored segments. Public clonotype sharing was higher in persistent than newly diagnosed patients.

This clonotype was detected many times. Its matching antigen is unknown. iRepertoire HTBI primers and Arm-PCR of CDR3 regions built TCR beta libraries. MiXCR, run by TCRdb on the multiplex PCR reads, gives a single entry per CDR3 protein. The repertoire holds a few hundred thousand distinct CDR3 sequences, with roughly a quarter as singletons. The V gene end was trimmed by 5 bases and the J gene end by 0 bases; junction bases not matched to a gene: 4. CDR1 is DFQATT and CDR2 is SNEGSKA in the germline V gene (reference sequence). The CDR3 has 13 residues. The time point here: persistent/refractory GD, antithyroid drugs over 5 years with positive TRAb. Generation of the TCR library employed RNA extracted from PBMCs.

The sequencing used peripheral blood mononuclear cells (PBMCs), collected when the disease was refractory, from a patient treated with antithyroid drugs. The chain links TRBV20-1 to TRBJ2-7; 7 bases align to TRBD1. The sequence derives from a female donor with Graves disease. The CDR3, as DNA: TGCAGTGCTCCCCGGGACAGCTCCTACGAGCAGTACTTC. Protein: CSAPRDSSYEQYF.